The text below deals with one T cell receptor beta chain. The CDR3 is 16 residues long. Germline trimming cut 0 bases from V and 4 bases from J; bases unmatched to any gene: 5. CDR1 is ENHRY and CDR2 is SYGVKD in the germline V gene. Clones were sequenced by immunoSEQ multiplex PCR, and TCRdb holds only the in-frame ones, with some missing. In the table there are roughly 150,000 clones, roughly 93% of which are singletons. This record belongs to a study of cytomegalovirus exposure and HLA in healthy donors. The V call is TRBV10-3, the J call TRBJ2-7; 11 bases are a match to TRBD2. The TCR originated in a man aged 18-30 years in good health and CMV-seropositive. Sequenced input: PBMCs. CDR3 sequence reads: CAISESTSGTLYEQYF. The CDR3, as DNA: TGTGCCATCAGTGAGTCGACTAGCGGGACGTTATACGAGCAGTACTTC.